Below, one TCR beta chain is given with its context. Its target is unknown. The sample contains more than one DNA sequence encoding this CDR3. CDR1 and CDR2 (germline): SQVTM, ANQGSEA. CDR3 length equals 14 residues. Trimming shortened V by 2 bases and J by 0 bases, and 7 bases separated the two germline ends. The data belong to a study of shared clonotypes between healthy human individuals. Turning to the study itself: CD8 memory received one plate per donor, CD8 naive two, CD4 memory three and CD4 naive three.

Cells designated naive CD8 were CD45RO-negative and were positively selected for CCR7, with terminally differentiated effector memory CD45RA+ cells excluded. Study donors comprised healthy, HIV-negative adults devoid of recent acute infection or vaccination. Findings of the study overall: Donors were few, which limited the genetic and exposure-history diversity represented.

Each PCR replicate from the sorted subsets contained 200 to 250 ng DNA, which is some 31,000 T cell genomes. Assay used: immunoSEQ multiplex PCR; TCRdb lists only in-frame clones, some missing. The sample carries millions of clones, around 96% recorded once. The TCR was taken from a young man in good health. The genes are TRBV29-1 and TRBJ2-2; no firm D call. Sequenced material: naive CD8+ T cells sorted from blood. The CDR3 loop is CSVERQTNTGELFF. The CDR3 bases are TGCAGCGTTGAAAGGCAGACGAACACCGGGGAGCTGTTTTTT.